The subject of this entry is one TCR beta chain. Its antigen remains unidentified. Sequencing templates came from extracted RNA that was reverse transcribed into cDNA. The repertoire was sequenced with immunoSEQ multiplex PCR; TCRdb's copy has only in-frame clones and lacks some. The data show 220,000 or so clones, 57% seen once. This sample was included in a study of CD8+ T cells in alopecia areata. Study details: Twice a day, 5 to 10 mg of oral tofacitinib was administered to treated patients.

Whole-study results and caveats: Compared with mice, patients displayed less clear TCR sharing, possibly for HLA-related reasons. Lesional scalp, especially alopecia totalis/universalis, showed higher clonality than normal scalp.

Germline V gives CDR1 LNHDA, CDR2 SQIVND (reference sequence). The length of the CDR3 is 15 residues. V trimming: 5 bases; J trimming: 4 bases; junction bases outside the gene matches: 10. The chain joins TRBV19 to TRBJ1-2, with TRBD1 matching over 7 bases. The material was CD4+ T cells sorted from blood, obtained at week 0. This clonotype was sampled from a human donor with alopecia areata. The CDR3 reads CASSSTGNMLYGYTF. CDR3 sequence (DNA): TGTGCCAGTAGTTCGACAGGGAATATGCTCTATGGCTACACCTTC.